A single sample is the source of the 8 T cell receptor beta chains below, sequenced in a study of response to subunit inactivated influenza vaccine. MiXCR was run by TCRdb on the RT-PCR reads, yielding one entry per CDR3 protein. The table lists hundreds of thousands of distinct CDR3 sequences, 15% to 18% of them singletons, with around 10% in the top ten. The specimen was PBMCs from blood, collected 11 to 12 days after vaccination. The origin of the receptors is a man aged 45-65 years who received an inactivated influenza vaccine.

V usage is TRBV12-5 and J usage is TRBJ2-3, with TRBD2 identical over 11 bases. Germline CDR1 is LGHNT and CDR2 is FRNRAP. With V trimmed by 6 bases and J by 0 bases, 2 bases remained unmatched. This CDR3 spans 15 amino acids. CDR3 bases: TGTGCTAGTGGGACTAGCGGGGTAAGCACAGATACGCAGTATTTT. The encoded protein is CASGTSGVSTDTQYF.

This clonotype showed up just a few times. The chain is built from TRBV7-9 and TRBJ2-3; D unresolved. The germline V and J ends were trimmed by 4 bases and 5 bases, with 7 bases remaining between them. There are 12 residues in the CDR3. The germline V gene encodes CDR1 SEHNR and CDR2 FQNEAQ (reference sequence). CDR3 loop: CASSYSQDTQYF. The CDR3 nucleotides read TGTGCCAGCAGCTACTCCCAAGATACGCAGTATTTT. Full variable domain (remainder filled in from reference TRBV7-9 and TRBJ2-3): DTGVSQNPRHKITKRGQNVTFRCDPISEHNRLYWYRQTLGQGPEFLTYFQNEAQLEKSRLLSDRFSAERPKGSFSTLEIQRTEQGDSAMYLCASSYSQDTQYFGPGTRLTVL.

This clonotype was detected a few times. The rearrangement uses TRBV5-1 and TRBJ1-1, with a tentative D call TRBD1 (5 bases). The CDR3 length is 13 residues. Trimming cost V 2 bases and J 5 bases, with 10 bases left between them. Per germline, CDR1 SGHRS and CDR2 YFSETQ. The CDR3 protein is CASSFGGRTEAFF. The CDR3 DNA reads TGCGCCAGCAGCTTCGGGGGGAGGACTGAAGCTTTCTTT.

The V and J genes are TRBV20-1 and TRBJ2-1, with 13 bases lining up with TRBD2. V dropped 3 bases and J dropped 8; count of bases not matched to a gene: 4. Germline V gives CDR1 DFQATT, CDR2 SNEGSKA (reference sequence). This CDR3 has 14 residues. CDR3 bases: TGCAGTGCTAGGGGACTAGCGGGAAGTCATGAGCAGTTCTTC. Protein sequence: CSARGLAGSHEQFF.

CDR3 region: CSARTGGGGQPQHF. CDR3 bases: TGCAGTGCCCGGACAGGGGGCGGTGGACAGCCCCAGCATTTT. The chain recombines TRBV20-1 with TRBJ1-5; 11 bases match TRBD1. V was pared by 6 bases and J by 7 bases, with 8 bases of the junction left unmatched. The length of the CDR3 is 14 residues. Germline CDR1 DFQATT, CDR2 SNEGSKA (reference sequence).

The rearrangement links TRBV5-1 to TRBJ2-3; 8 bases are a match to TRBD1. With 1 base clipped from V and 4 bases from J, the junction kept 5 bases outside the gene matches. The CDR3 has 15 residues. Germline loops: CDR1 SGHRS, CDR2 YFSETQ. Here the CDR3 reads CASSLQGATADTQYF. The CDR3 region has the DNA TGCGCCAGCAGCTTGCAGGGGGCGACGGCAGATACGCAGTATTTT.

This clonotype appeared a few times. This chain uses TRBV12-3 or TRBV12-4 with TRBJ2-2, with D possibly being TRBD2 (5 bases). Trimming cost V 1 base and J 1 base, with 7 bases left between them. This CDR3 is built from 15 residues. CDR3 sequence: CASSLDGVNTGELFF. CDR3 DNA: TGTGCCAGCAGTTTAGACGGGGTGAACACCGGGGAGCTGTTTTTT.

The V gene is TRBV6-1, the J gene TRBJ1-2, with D possibly matching TRBD1 (5 bases). This CDR3 spans 14 amino acids. V was shortened by 7 bases and J by 1 base, with 13 bases between the two germline ends. The germline V gene encodes CDR1 MNHNS and CDR2 SASEGT. The DNA for the CDR3 is TGTGCCAGCACCCGAGACAGATTTAACTATGGCTACACCTTC. Its translation is CASTRDRFNYGYTF.